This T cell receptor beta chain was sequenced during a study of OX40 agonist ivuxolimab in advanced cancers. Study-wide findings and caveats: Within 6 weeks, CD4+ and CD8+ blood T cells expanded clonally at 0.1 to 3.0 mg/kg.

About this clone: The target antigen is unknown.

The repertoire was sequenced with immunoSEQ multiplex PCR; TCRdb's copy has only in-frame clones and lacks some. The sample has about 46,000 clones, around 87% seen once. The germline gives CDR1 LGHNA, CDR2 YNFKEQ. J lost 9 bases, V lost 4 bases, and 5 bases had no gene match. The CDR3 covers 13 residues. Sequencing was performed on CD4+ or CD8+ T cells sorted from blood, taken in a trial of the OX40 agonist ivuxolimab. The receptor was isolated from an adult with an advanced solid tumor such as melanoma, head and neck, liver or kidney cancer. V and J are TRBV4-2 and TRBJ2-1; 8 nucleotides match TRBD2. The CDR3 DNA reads TGTGCCAGCAGCCCGGGACTAGTGGCTGAGCAGTTCTTC. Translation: CASSPGLVAEQFF.